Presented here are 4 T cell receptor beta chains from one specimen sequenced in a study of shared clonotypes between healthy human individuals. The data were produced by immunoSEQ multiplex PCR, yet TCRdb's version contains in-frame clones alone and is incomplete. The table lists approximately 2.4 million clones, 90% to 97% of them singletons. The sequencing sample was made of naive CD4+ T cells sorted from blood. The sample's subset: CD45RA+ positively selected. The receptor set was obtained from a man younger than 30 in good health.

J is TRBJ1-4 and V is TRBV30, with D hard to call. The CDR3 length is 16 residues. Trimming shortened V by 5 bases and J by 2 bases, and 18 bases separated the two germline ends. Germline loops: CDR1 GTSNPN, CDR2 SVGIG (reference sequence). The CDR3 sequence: CAWDPLWGGTNEKLFF. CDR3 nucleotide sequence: TGTGCCTGGGACCCCCTATGGGGAGGCACTAATGAAAAACTGTTTTTT.

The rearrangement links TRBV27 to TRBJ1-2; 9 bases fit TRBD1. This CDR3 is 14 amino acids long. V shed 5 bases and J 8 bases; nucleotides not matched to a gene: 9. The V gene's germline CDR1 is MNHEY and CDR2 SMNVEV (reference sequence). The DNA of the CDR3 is TGTGCCAGCAGTACCCGGGACAGGGAAGGCGGCTACACCTTC. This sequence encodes CASSTRDREGGYTF.

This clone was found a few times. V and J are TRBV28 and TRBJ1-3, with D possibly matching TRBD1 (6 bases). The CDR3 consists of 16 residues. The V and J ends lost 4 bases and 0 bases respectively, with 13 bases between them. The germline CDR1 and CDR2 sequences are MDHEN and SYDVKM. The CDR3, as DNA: TGTGCCAGCAGTTCCCCGACAGGCAGCTCTGGAAACACCATATATTTT. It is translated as CASSSPTGSSGNTIYF.

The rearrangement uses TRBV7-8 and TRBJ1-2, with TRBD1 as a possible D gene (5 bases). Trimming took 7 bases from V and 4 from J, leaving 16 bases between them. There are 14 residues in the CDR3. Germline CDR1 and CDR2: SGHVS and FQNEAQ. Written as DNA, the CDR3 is TGTGCCAGCACCACAGGAGGTATTCGCTATGGCTACACCTTC. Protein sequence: CASTTGGIRYGYTF.